One sample yielded the 6 T cell receptor beta chains listed below, sequenced in a study of OX40 agonist ivuxolimab in advanced cancers. The data were produced by immunoSEQ multiplex PCR, yet TCRdb's version contains in-frame clones alone and is incomplete. The sample shows 85,000 or so clones, 80% to 90% of them seen only once. The source material was CD4+ or CD8+ T cells sorted from blood, sampled in a trial of the OX40 agonist ivuxolimab. These receptors were obtained from an adult with an advanced solid tumor such as melanoma, head and neck, liver or kidney cancer.

The rearrangement links TRBV7-2 to TRBJ1-2, with D unresolved. Germline V gene lookup returns CDR1 SGHTA and CDR2 FQGNSA. This CDR3 region has 12 residues. V was cut by 3 bases and J by 1 base, with 3 bases left in between. The CDR3 loop reads CASSFNNYGYTF. For the CDR3, the DNA is TGTGCCAGCAGCTTTAATAACTATGGCTACACCTTC.

The chain couples TRBV4-2 to TRBJ2-5; 8 bases are a match to TRBD2. The V segment lost 3 bases and the J segment 3 bases; nucleotides outside the gene matches: 6. This CDR3 has 15 amino acids. Germline CDR1 and CDR2: LGHNA and YNFKEQ. CDR3 nucleotide sequence: TGTGCCAGCAGCCAGAGGGCGGGGGGTAAAGAGACCCAGTACTTC. Translated, it gives CASSQRAGGKETQYF.

V gene TRBV19 combines with J gene TRBJ2-1; 10 bases are a match to TRBD1. Germline trimming cut 5 bases from V and 6 bases from J; bases unmatched to any gene: 7. This CDR3 spans 15 amino acids. CDR1 LNHDA and CDR2 SQIVND come from the germline V gene (reference sequence). The CDR3 spells CASSRGTGEGNEQFF. CDR3 sequence (DNA): TGTGCCAGTAGTCGTGGGACAGGGGAGGGCAATGAGCAGTTCTTC. The complete variable domain, with remaining parts taken from reference TRBV19 and TRBJ2-1, reads DGGITQSPKYLFRKEGQNVTLSCEQNLNHDAMYWYRQDPGQGLRLIYYSQIVNDFQKGDIAEGYSVSREKKESFPLTVTSAQKNPTAFYLCASSRGTGEGNEQFFGPGTRLTVL.

This clone was observed a few times. V is TRBV2 and J is TRBJ2-1; TRBD1 aligns across 10 bases. In germline, CDR1 is SNHLY, CDR2 FYNNEI. The CDR3 spans 14 residues. After removal of 11 bases from V and 6 bases from J, the junction contained 10 bases not matched to a gene. For the CDR3, the DNA is TGTGCCGGCAATCCCGGGACAGGGGTCAATGAGCAGTTCTTC. This gives the protein CAGNPGTGVNEQFF.

The chain is built from TRBV2 and TRBJ2-3; D possibly matches TRBD1 or TRBD2 (5 bases each). Germline-derived CDR1 and CDR2 are SNHLY and FYNNEI. V was shortened by 3 bases and J by 7 bases, with 8 bases between the two germline ends. The CDR3 sequence is 12 residues long. The CDR3 bases are TGTGCCAGCAGTGAGGGGGAGCATACGCAGTATTTT. Translation gives CASSEGEHTQYF.

This sequence joins TRBV10-3 and TRBJ2-7; unclear D gene. This CDR3 contains 12 residues. Looked up from germline, CDR1 is ENHRY and CDR2 is SYGVKD. V was clipped by 2 bases and J by 12 bases, with 14 bases between them. In DNA form, the CDR3 reads TGTGCCATCAGTGAGGAGTTCAGACATTGGTACTTC. Residues: CAISEEFRHWYF.